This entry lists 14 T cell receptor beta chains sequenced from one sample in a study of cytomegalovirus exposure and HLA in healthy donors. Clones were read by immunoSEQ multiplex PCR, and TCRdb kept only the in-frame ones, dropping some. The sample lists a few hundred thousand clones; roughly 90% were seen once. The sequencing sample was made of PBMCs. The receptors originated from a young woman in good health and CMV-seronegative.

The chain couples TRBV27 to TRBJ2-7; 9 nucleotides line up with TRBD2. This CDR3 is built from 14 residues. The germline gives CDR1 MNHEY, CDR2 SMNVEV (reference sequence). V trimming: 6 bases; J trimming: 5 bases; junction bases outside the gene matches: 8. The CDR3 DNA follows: TGTGCCAGCAGCATAGCGGGAGTGGGGAACGAGCAGTACTTC. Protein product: CASSIAGVGNEQYF.

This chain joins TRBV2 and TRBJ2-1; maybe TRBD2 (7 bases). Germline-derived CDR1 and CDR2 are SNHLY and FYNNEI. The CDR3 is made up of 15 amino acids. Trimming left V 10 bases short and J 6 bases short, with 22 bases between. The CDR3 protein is CATRGGDTGGNEQFF. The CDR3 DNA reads TGTGCCACCAGGGGTGGGGACACGGGGGGCAATGAGCAGTTCTTC.

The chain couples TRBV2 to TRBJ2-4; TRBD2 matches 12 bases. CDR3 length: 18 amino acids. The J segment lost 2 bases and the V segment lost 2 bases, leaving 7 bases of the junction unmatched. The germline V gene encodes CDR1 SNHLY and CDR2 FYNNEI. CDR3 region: CASSERTSGMATKNIQYF. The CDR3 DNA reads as TGTGCCAGCAGTGAACGGACTAGCGGGATGGCGACCAAAAACATTCAGTACTTC.

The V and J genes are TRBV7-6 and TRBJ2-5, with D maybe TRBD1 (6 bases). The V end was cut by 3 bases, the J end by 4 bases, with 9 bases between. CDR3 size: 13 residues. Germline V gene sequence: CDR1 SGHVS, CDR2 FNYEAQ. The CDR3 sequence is CASSLYRAETQYF. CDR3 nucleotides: TGTGCCAGCAGCTTGTACAGGGCAGAGACCCAGTACTTC.

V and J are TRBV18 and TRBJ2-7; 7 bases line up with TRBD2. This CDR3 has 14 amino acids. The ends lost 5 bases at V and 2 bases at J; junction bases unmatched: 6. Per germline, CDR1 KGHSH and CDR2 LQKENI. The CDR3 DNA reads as TGTGCCAGCTCAGAGCTAGCGGATCCCTACGAGCAGTACTTC. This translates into CASSELADPYEQYF.

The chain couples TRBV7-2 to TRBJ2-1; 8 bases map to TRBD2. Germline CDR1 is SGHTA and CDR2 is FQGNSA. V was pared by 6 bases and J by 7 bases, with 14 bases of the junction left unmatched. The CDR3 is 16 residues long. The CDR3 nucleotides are TGTGCCAGCAGTAAGGCCGCCTCGGGGGGGTCGAATGAGCAGTTCTTC. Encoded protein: CASSKAASGGSNEQFF.

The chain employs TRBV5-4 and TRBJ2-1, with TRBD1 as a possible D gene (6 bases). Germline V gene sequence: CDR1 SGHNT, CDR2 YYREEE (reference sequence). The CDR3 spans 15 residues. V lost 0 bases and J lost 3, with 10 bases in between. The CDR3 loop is CASSLVGTSYNEQFF. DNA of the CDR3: TGTGCCAGCAGCTTGGTTGGGACAAGCTACAATGAGCAGTTCTTC. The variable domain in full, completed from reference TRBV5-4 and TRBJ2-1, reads ETGVTQSPTHLIKTRGQQVTLRCSSQSGHNTVSWYQQALGQGPQFIFQYYREEENGRGNFPPRFSGLQFPNYSSELNVNALELDDSALYLCASSLVGTSYNEQFFGPGTRLTVL.

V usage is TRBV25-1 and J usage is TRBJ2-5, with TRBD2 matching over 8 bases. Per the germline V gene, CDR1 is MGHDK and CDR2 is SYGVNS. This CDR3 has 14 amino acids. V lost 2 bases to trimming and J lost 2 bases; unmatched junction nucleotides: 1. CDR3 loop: CASSEAGGQETQYF. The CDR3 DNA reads TGTGCCAGCAGTGAAGCGGGAGGACAAGAGACCCAGTACTTC.

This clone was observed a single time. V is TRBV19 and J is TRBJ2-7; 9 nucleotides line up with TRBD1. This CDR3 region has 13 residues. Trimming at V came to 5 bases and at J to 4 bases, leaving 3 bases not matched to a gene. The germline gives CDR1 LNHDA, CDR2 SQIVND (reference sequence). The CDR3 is CASSAGTGYEQYF. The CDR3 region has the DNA TGTGCCAGTAGTGCCGGGACAGGGTACGAGCAGTACTTC.

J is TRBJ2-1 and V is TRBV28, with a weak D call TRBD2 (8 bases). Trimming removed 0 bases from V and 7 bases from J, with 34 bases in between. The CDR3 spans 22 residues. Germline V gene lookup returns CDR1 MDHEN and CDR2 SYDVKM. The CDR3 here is CASSLWDRILAGLNGIWNEQFF. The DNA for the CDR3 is TGTGCCAGCAGTTTATGGGACAGGATCTTAGCGGGACTGAACGGGATCTGGAATGAGCAGTTCTTC.

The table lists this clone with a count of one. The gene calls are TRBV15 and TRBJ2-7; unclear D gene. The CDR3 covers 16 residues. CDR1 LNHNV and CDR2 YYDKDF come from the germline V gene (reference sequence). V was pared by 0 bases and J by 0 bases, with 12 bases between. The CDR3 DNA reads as TGTGCCACCAGCAGAGATCGAGGCCCCAGCTCCTACGAGCAGTACTTC. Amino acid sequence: CATSRDRGPSSYEQYF.

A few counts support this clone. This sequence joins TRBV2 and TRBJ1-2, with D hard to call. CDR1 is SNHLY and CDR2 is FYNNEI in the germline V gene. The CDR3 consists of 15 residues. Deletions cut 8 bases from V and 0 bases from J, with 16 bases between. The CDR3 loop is CASGNRENSNYGYTF. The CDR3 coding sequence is TGTGCCAGCGGAAACCGGGAGAATTCTAACTATGGCTACACCTTC. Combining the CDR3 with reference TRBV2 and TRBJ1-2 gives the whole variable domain EPEVTQTPSHQVTQMGQEVILRCVPISNHLYFYWYRQILGQKVEFLVSFYNNEISEKSEIFDDQFSVERPDGSNFTLKIRSTKLEDSAMYFCASGNRENSNYGYTFGSGTRLTVV.

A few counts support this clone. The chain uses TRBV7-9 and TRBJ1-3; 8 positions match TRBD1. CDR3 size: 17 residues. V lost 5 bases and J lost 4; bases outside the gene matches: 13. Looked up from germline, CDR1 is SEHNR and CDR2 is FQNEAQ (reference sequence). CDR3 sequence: CASSRNPGGPSGNTIYF. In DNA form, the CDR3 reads TGTGCCAGCAGCCGAAATCCAGGGGGCCCGTCAGGAAACACCATATATTTT.

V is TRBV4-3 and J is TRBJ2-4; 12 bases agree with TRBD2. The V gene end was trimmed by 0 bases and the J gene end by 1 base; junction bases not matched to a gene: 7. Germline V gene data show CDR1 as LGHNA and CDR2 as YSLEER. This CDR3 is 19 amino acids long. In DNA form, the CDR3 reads TGCGCCAGCAGCCAAGATCTAGCGGGAGGGCCGCGGGCCAAAAACATTCAGTACTTC. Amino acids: CASSQDLAGGPRAKNIQYF.